This T cell receptor (beta chain) derives from a study of blood T cell repertoires in COVID-19. Study details: Sites across the United States, Italy and Spain contributed samples from acute and convalescent COVID-19.

Here immunoSEQ multiplex PCR was the method, and the copy in TCRdb shows in-frame clones only, minus some. The top ten clones hold 4.5% to 7% of a sample with tens of thousands of clones, roughly 90% of them seen once. This TCR was sampled from a human donor in a cohort sampled during active COVID-19. Sequencing was done on a sample of peripheral blood.

The chain's CDR3 is CASSQVSPTGVTGNTIYF. The CDR3 bases are TGTGCCAGCAGCCAAGTATCCCCAACAGGGGTAACTGGAAACACCATATATTTT. The chain has TRBV3-1 (or the pseudogene TRBV3-2) and TRBJ1-3; 7 nucleotides line up with TRBD1. Germline loops: CDR1 LGHDT, CDR2 YNNKEL (reference sequence). Trimming at V came to 1 base and at J to 2 bases, leaving 11 bases not matched to a gene. This CDR3 is 18 amino acids long.